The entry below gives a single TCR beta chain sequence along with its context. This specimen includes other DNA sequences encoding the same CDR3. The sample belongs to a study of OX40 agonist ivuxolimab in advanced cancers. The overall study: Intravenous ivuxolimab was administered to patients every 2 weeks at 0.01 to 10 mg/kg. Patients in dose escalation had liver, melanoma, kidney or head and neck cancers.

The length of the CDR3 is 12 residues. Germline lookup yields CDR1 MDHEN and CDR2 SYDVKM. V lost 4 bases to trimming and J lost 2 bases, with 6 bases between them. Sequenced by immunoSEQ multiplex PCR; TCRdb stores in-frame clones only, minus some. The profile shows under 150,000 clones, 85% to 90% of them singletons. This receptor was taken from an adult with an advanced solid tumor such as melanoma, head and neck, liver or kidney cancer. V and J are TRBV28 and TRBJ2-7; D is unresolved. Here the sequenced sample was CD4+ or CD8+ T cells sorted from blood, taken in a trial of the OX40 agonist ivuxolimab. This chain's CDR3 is CASSSTAYEQYF. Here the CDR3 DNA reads TGTGCCAGCAGTTCTACAGCCTACGAGCAGTACTTC.